This T cell receptor (beta chain) was recovered during a study of blood T cells in healthy people across ages. The germline CDR1 and CDR2 sequences are MNHEY and SMNVEV (reference sequence). The CDR3 has 14 amino acids. Trimming left V 11 bases short and J 6 bases short, with 22 bases between. Using a J-beta primer mix together with a sample-barcoded 5' primer, a second PCR was run for roughly 7 to 12 cycles. TCRdb independently ran MiXCR on the 5' RACE reads; one entry per CDR3 protein. The sample carries over 600,000 distinct CDR3 sequences, more than 50% recorded once. Notes on this clonotype: As yet, its antigen is unknown.

General study findings and limits: It was not known whether donors were CMV positive (a possible confounder of expanded clonotype changes).

The genes are TRBV27 and TRBJ1-1, with D tentatively TRBD1 (5 bases). Sequencing used blood. The receptor was isolated from a man aged 40-49 years in good health. The CDR3 reads CASGEGIGLPEAFF. In DNA, the CDR3 is TGTGCCTCCGGGGAGGGGATAGGTTTGCCTGAAGCTTTCTTT.